A single sample gave rise to the 15 T cell receptor beta chains below, sequenced in a study of blood T cell repertoires in COVID-19. Measured with immunoSEQ multiplex PCR; TCRdb has only the in-frame clones, and not every one. This sample yields about 280,000 clones, of which about 85% are seen a single time; 13% belongs to the top ten. The sequenced sample consisted of peripheral blood. The receptor source for this set is a human donor in a cohort sampled during active COVID-19.

The V and J genes are TRBV27 and TRBJ2-1; 13 bases align to TRBD2. Germline assignment: CDR1 MNHEY and CDR2 SMNVEV (reference sequence). The CDR3 consists of 18 residues. Trimming cost V 6 bases and J 1 base; bases outside gene matches: 9. For the CDR3, the DNA is TGTGCCAGCAGCCCACTAGCGGGAGGGGCGGGGTCCTACAATGAGCAGTTCTTC. Protein product: CASSPLAGGAGSYNEQFF.

CDR3 in amino acids: CASSMGQGASQPQHF. The DNA of the CDR3 is TGTGCCAGTAGTATGGGACAGGGGGCCAGTCAGCCCCAGCATTTT. The chain uses TRBV19 and TRBJ1-5, with TRBD1 identical over 12 bases. The length of the CDR3 is 15 residues. The germline CDR1 and CDR2 sequences are LNHDA and SQIVND (reference sequence). The trim removed 3 bases at V and 6 bases at J, leaving 3 bases unmatched. Variable domain in full (rest from reference TRBV19 and TRBJ1-5): DGGITQSPKYLFRKEGQNVTLSCEQNLNHDAMYWYRQDPGQGLRLIYYSQIVNDFQKGDIAEGYSVSREKKESFPLTVTSAQKNPTAFYLCASSMGQGASQPQHFGDGTRLSIL.

CDR3 nucleotides: TGTGCCAGCAGGGGACAGTCCCTAAATAATTCACCCCTCCACTTT. As protein: CASRGQSLNNSPLHF. The chain links TRBV27 to TRBJ1-6; 7 bases match TRBD1. The CDR3 length is 15 residues. V gave up 6 bases and J gave up 5 bases; unmatched junction bases: 7. Germline V gene sequence: CDR1 MNHEY, CDR2 SMNVEV (reference sequence).

This clone appeared once. The CDR3 loop reads CATQGTQYF. In nucleotides, the CDR3 is TGTGCCACCCAGGGGACCCAGTACTTC. The chain recombines TRBV19 with TRBJ2-5, with D possibly being TRBD1 (5 bases). V gave up 10 bases and J gave up 7 bases, with 7 bases separating them. The germline V gene has CDR1 LNHDA and CDR2 SQIVND (reference sequence). The CDR3 length is 9 residues.

In this sample, this clone turned up once. J is TRBJ2-1 and V is TRBV29-1; maybe TRBD2 (6 bases). Trimming removed 6 bases from V and 0 bases from J, with 12 bases in between. Looked up from germline, CDR1 is SQVTM and CDR2 is ANQGSEA. This CDR3 spans 14 amino acids. The CDR3 region has the DNA TGCAGCGTCGACCATAGCGGCTCCTACAATGAGCAGTTCTTC. Translating it yields CSVDHSGSYNEQFF.

This chain joins TRBV28 and TRBJ1-3, with D possibly matching TRBD1 (5 bases). Looked up from germline, CDR1 is MDHEN and CDR2 is SYDVKM. The length of the CDR3 is 15 residues. The V end was cut by 2 bases, the J end by 7 bases, with 15 bases between. The CDR3 here is CASSLSAGFMNTIYF. In DNA form, the CDR3 reads TGTGCCAGCAGTTTAAGTGCAGGGTTTATGAACACCATATATTTT.

The chain recombines TRBV7-2 with TRBJ2-3, with D perhaps matching TRBD2 (6 bases). The CDR3 consists of 15 residues. Germline V lookup: CDR1 SGHTA, CDR2 FQGNSA. Deletions cut 1 base from V and 8 bases from J, with 16 bases between. In nucleotides, the CDR3 is TGTGCCAGCAGCTTAGTCGGGACTCGAGGTGGTACGCAGTATTTT. Translating it yields CASSLVGTRGGTQYF.

V is TRBV12-5 and J is TRBJ2-1; 8 bases align to TRBD2. The ends lost 3 bases at V and 7 bases at J; junction bases unmatched: 2. The CDR3 runs 13 residues. Per germline, CDR1 LGHNT and CDR2 FRNRAP. The CDR3 nucleotides read TGTGCTAGTGGTTTCGGGAGGGGAAATGAGCAGTTCTTC. Translating it yields CASGFGRGNEQFF.

The chain carries TRBV14 and TRBJ1-1, with TRBD1 as a possible D gene (5 bases). The CDR3 spans 14 residues. The ends were cut back, 6 bases at V and 4 bases at J, with 15 bases in the middle. Per germline, CDR1 SGHDN and CDR2 FVKESK. DNA for the CDR3: TGTGCCAGCAGACGGGAGGGACGCGTCACTGAAGCTTTCTTT. This gives the protein CASRREGRVTEAFF.

This clone was observed a single time. The chain carries TRBV28 and TRBJ1-4; no clear D gene. Germline V CDR1 and CDR2: MDHEN, SYDVKM. Trimming removed 5 bases at V and 1 base at J, with 8 bases between. The CDR3 totals 14 residues. For the CDR3, the DNA is TGTGCCAGCAGTGGCGGGCGAACTAATGAAAAACTGTTTTTT. Translated, it gives CASSGGRTNEKLFF.

V is TRBV5-4 and J is TRBJ2-3; 10 bases are shared with TRBD2. CDR3 length: 17 residues. With 2 bases clipped from V and 1 base from J, the junction kept 7 bases outside the gene matches. The germline CDR1 and CDR2 sequences are SGHNT and YYREEE (reference sequence). For the CDR3, the DNA is TGTGCCAGCAGCTTCGGAGCCGGGACTAGCGGCACAGATACGCAGTATTTT. Residues: CASSFGAGTSGTDTQYF.

The chain joins TRBV18 to TRBJ2-7; D is possibly TRBD1 (5 bases). CDR1 is KGHSH, CDR2 LQKENI, per germline. The CDR3 has 14 residues. The ends were cut back, 3 bases at V and 2 bases at J, with 11 bases in the middle. CDR3 sequence reads: CASSPRTNPYEQYF. CDR3 sequence (DNA): TGTGCCAGCTCACCCCGGACAAACCCCTACGAGCAGTACTTC.

CDR3 loop: CATSRANSGANVLTF. In DNA, the CDR3 is TGTGCCACCAGCAGAGCCAACTCTGGGGCCAACGTCCTGACTTTC. This sequence joins TRBV15 and TRBJ2-6; D is unresolved. The CDR3 length is 15 residues. The V gene's germline CDR1 is LNHNV and CDR2 YYDKDF (reference sequence). Trimming pared 1 base from V and 0 bases from J, leaving 4 bases between.

The chain is built from TRBV2 and TRBJ1-1, with 8 nucleotides matching TRBD1. V lost 9 bases to trimming and J lost 5 bases; unmatched junction nucleotides: 17. CDR1 is SNHLY, CDR2 FYNNEI, per germline. The CDR3 has 16 amino acids. CDR3 nucleotides: TGTGCCAGAGGGACAGGCACAACGGGCTTAACAACTGAAGCTTTCTTT. This encodes CARGTGTTGLTTEAFF.

The chain recombines TRBV4-3 with TRBJ2-1; D is unresolved. The length of the CDR3 is 14 residues. CDR1 LGHNA and CDR2 YSLEER come from the germline V gene. Deletions cut 1 base from V and 8 bases from J, with 12 bases between. CDR3 bases: TGCGCCAGCAGCCAAGTTGTGGAGAATCATGAGCAGTTCTTC. Its translation is CASSQVVENHEQFF.